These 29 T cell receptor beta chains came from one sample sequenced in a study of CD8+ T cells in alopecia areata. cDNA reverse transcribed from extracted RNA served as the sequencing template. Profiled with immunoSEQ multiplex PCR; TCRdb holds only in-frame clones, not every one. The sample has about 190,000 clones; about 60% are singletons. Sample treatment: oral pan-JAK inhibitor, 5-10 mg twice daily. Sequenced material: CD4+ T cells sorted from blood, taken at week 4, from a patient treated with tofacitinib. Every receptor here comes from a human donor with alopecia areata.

The CDR3 region is CASSVELGRGQETQYF. CDR3 sequence (DNA): TGTGCCAGCAGCGTAGAGCTGGGCAGGGGCCAAGAGACCCAGTACTTC. The chain employs TRBV9 and TRBJ2-5; D is perhaps TRBD1 (6 bases). The CDR3 length is 16 residues. Trimming removed 0 bases at V and 1 base at J, with 13 bases between. CDR1 and CDR2 from the germline V gene are SGDLS and YYNGEE.

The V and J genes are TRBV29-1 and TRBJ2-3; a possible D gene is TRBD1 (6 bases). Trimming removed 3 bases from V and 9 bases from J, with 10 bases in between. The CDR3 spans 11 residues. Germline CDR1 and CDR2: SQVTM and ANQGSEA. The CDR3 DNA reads TGCAGCGTTGACCAACAGGGAACGCAGTATTTT. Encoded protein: CSVDQQGTQYF.

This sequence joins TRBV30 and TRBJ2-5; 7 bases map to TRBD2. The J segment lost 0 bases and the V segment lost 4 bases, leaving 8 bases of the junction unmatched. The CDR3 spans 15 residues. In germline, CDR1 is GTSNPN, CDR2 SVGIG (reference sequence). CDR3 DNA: TGTGCCTGGATTCCCCCTAGCGGATACCAAGAGACCCAGTACTTC. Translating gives CAWIPPSGYQETQYF.

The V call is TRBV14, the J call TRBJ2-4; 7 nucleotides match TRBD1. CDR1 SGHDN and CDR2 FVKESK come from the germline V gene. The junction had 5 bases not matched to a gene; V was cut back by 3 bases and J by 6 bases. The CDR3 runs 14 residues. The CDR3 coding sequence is TGTGCCAGCAGCCAGGCTACAGGGGCAAACATTCAGTACTTC. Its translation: CASSQATGANIQYF.

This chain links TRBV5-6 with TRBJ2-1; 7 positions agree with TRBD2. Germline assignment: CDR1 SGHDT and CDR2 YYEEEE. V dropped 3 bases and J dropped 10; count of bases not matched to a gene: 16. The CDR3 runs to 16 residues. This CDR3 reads CASSSLRTRSGEEQFF. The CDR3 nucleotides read TGTGCCAGCAGCTCCCTAAGGACTAGATCGGGCGAAGAGCAGTTCTTC.

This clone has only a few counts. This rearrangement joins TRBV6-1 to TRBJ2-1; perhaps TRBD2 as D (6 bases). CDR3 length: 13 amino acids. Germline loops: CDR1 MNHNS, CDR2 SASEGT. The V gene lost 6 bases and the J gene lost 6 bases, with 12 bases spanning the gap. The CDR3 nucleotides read TGTGCCAGCAGGCCTCCGGGACTCAATGAGCAGTTCTTC. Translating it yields CASRPPGLNEQFF.

The CDR3 here is CASSQLGLAGDNEQFF. DNA of the CDR3: TGTGCCAGCAGCCAACTGGGACTAGCGGGAGACAATGAGCAGTTCTTC. This chain joins TRBV28 and TRBJ2-1; 14 nucleotides agree with TRBD2. Trimming took 6 bases from V and 5 from J; bases not matched to a gene: 6. The CDR3 spans 16 residues. The germline V gene encodes CDR1 MDHEN and CDR2 SYDVKM.

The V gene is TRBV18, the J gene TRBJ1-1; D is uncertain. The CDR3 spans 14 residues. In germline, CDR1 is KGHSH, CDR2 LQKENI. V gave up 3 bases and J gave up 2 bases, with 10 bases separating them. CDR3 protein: CASSPRASNTEAFF. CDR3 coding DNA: TGTGCCAGCTCACCCCGGGCCAGCAACACTGAAGCTTTCTTT.

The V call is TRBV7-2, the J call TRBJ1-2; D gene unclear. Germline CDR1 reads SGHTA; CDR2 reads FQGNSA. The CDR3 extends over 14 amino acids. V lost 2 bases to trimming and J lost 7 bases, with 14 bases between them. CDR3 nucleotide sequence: TGTGCCAGCAGCTTAACTAGGGCGGGCGGTGGCTACACCTTC. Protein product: CASSLTRAGGGYTF.

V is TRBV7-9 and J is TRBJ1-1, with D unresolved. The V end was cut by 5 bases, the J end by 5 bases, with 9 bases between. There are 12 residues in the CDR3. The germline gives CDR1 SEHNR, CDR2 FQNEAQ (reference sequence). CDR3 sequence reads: CASSPIRTEAFF. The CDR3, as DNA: TGTGCCAGCAGCCCCATCAGGACTGAAGCTTTCTTT. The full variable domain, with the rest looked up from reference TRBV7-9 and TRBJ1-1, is DTGVSQNPRHKITKRGQNVTFRCDPISEHNRLYWYRQTLGQGPEFLTYFQNEAQLEKSRLLSDRFSAERPKGSFSTLEIQRTEQGDSAMYLCASSPIRTEAFFGQGTRLTVV.

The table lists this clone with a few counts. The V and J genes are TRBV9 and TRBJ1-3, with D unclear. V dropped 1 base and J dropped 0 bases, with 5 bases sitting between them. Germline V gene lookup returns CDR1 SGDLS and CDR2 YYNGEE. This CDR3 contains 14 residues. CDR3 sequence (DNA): TGTGCCAGCAGCGTAACCGCCTCTGGAAACACCATATATTTT. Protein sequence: CASSVTASGNTIYF.

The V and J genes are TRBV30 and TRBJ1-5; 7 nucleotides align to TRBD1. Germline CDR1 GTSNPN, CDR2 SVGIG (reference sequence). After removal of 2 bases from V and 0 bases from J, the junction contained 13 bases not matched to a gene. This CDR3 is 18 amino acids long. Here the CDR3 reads CAWSTSTSRGHSNQPQHF. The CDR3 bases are TGTGCCTGGAGTACCTCGACATCAAGGGGGCATAGCAATCAGCCCCAGCATTTT.

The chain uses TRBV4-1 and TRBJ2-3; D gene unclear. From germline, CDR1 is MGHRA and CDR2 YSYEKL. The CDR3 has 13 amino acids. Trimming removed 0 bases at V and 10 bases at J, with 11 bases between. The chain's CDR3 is CASSQDVSMAQYF. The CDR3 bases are TGCGCCAGCAGCCAAGATGTCTCGATGGCGCAGTATTTT.

The CDR3 DNA sequence: TGCAGCGTACCGGGACAGGGAAACACCGGGGAGCTGTTTTTT. Amino acid sequence: CSVPGQGNTGELFF. The chain combines TRBV29-1 with TRBJ2-2, with 9 bases aligning to TRBD1. Germline CDR1 and CDR2: SQVTM and ANQGSEA. This CDR3 is built from 14 residues. V shed 6 bases and J 2 bases; nucleotides not matched to a gene: 4.

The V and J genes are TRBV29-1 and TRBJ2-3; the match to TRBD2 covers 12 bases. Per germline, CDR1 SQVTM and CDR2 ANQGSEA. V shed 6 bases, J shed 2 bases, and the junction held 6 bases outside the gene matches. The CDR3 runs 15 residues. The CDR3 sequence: CSVDGLAGHTDTQYF. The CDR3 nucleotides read TGCAGCGTCGATGGACTAGCGGGACACACAGATACGCAGTATTTT.

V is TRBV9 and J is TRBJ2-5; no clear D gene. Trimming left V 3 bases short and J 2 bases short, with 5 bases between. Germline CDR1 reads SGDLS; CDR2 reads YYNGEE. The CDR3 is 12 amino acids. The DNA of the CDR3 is TGTGCCAGCAGCGCCGGACAAGAGACCCAGTACTTC. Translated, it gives CASSAGQETQYF.

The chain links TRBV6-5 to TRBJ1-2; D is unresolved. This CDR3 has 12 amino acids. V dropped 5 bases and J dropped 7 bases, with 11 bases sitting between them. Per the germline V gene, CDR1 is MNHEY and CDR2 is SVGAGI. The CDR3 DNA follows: TGTGCCAGCAGTGAAACGGAGGGTGGCTACACCTTC. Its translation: CASSETEGGYTF.

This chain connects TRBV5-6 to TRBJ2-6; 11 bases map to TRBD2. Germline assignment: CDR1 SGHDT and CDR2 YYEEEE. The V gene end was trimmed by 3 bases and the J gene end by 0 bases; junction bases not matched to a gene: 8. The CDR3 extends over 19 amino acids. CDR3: CASSYRRLAGRSGANVLTF. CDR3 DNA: TGTGCCAGCAGCTACCGTAGACTAGCGGGGCGCTCTGGGGCCAACGTCCTGACTTTC.

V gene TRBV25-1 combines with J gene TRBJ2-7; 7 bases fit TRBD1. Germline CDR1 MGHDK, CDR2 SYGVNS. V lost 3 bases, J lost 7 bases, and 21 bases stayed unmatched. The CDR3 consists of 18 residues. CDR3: CASSEGEDRPTQGEEQYF. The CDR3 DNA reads TGTGCCAGCAGTGAGGGAGAGGACAGGCCCACCCAAGGAGAAGAGCAGTACTTC.

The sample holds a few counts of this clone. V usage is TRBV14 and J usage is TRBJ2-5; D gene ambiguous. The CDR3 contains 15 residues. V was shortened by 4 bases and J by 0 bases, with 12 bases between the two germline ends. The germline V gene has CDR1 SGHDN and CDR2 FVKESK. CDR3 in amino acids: CASSPLVGYQETQYF. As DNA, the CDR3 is TGTGCCAGCAGCCCCCTTGTGGGGTACCAAGAGACCCAGTACTTC. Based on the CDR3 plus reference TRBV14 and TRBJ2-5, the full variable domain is EAGVTQFPSHSVIEKGQTVTLRCDPISGHDNLYWYRRVMGKEIKFLLHFVKESKQDESGMPNNRFLAERTGGTYSTLKVQPAELEDSGVYFCASSPLVGYQETQYFGPGTRLLVL.

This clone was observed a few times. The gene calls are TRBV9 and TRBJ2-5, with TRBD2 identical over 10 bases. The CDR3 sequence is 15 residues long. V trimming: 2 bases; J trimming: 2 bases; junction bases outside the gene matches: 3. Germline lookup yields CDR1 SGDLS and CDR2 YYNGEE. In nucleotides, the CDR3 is TGTGCCAGCAGCGTGGGACTAGCGTTACAAGAGACCCAGTACTTC. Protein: CASSVGLALQETQYF.

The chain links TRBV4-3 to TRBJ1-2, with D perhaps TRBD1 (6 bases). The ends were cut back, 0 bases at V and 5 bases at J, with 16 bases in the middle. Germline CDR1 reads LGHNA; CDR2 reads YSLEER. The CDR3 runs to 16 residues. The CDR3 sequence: CASSQDNRAGRYGYTF. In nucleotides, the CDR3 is TGCGCCAGCAGCCAAGATAACAGGGCAGGGCGGTATGGCTACACCTTC.

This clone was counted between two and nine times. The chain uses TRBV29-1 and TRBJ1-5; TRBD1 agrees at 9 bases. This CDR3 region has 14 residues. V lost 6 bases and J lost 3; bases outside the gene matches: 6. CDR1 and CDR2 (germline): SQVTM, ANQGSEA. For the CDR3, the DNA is TGCAGCGTAGCCGGGACAGGGTACAATCAGCCCCAGCATTTT. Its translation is CSVAGTGYNQPQHF.

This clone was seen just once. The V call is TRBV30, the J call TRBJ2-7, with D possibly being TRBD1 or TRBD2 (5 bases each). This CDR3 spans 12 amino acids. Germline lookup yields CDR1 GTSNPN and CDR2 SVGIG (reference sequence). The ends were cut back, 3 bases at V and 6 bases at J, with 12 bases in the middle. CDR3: CAWRDPGGEQYF. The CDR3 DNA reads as TGTGCCTGGAGGGACCCTGGGGGCGAGCAGTACTTC.

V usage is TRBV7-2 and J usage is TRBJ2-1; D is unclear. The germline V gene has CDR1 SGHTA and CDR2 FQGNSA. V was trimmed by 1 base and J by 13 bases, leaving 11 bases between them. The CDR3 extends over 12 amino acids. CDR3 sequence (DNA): TGTGCCAGCAGCTTAGGGGTGGGTGCACAGTTCTTC. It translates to CASSLGVGAQFF.

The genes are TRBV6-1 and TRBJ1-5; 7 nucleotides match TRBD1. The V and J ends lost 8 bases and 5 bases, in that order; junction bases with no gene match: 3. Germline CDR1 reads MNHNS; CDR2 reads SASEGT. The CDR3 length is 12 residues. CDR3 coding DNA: TGTGCCAGCGGACAGGACCATCAGCCCCAGCATTTT. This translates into CASGQDHQPQHF.

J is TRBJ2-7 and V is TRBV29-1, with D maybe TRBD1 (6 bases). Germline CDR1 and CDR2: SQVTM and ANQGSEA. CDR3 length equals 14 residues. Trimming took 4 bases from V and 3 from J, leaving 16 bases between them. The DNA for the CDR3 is TGCAGCGTTGTGTGGTTCGGGGACAACTACGAGCAGTACTTC. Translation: CSVVWFGDNYEQYF.

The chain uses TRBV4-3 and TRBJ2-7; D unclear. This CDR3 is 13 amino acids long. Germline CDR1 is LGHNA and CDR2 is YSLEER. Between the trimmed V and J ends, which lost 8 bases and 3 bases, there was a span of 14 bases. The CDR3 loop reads CASAPGLDYEQYF. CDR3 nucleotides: TGCGCCAGCGCACCGGGCCTAGACTACGAGCAGTACTTC.

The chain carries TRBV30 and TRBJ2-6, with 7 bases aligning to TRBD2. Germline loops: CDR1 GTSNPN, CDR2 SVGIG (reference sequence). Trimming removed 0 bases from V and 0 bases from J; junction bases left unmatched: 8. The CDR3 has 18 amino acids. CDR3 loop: CAWSVRWGGLSGANVLTF. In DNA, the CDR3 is TGTGCCTGGAGTGTACGCTGGGGGGGACTCTCTGGGGCCAACGTCCTGACTTTC.